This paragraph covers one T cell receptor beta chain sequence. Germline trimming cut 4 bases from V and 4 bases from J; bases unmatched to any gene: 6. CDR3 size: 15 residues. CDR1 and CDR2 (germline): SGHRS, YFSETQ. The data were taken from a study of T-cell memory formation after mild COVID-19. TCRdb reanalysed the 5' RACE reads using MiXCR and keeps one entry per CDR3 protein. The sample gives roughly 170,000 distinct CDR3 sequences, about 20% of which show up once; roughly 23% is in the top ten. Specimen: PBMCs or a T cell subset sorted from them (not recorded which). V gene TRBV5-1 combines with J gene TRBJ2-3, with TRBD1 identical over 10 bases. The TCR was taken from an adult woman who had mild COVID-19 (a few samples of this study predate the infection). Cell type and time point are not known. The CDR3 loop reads CASSPGTGESDTQYF. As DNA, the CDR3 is TGCGCCAGCAGCCCCGGGACAGGGGAGTCAGATACGCAGTATTTT.